Listed below are T cell receptor beta chains from one sample, sequenced in a study of T cell repertoires in cytomegalovirus infection. What these receptors recognize is not known. MiXCR, applied by TCRdb to the reads, yields one record per CDR3 protein. Found here are approximately 990,000 distinct CDR3 sequences, around 29% of them singletons; the top ten hold around an eighth. This specimen was cultured CD8+ T cells from PBMCs, taken from culture after CMV antigen stimulation. All receptors come from a human donor in good health (CMV status not recorded). Some clones in this sample may be carry-over from other donors' samples. Both conserved end residues are part of each CDR3. D genes are given only for firm matches. Some rows have no size entry. The others give once, few or many, or a class for an expanded clone.

J,size,V,D,length,CDR3,DNA
TRBJ2-3,NA,TRBV6-2/TRBV6-3,NA,15,CASSYAGSYTDTQYF,TGTGCCAGCAGTTACGCGGGATCTTACACAGATACGCAGTATTTT
TRBJ1-6,few,TRBV6-1,NA,15,CASSETGSPYSPLHF,TGTGCCAGCAGTGAAACAGGGAGCCCTTATTCACCCCTCCACTTT
TRBJ1-1,few,TRBV6-2/TRBV6-3,NA,16,CASSYPPGREYTEAFF,TGTGCCAGCAGTTACCCTCCGGGCAGAGAGTACACTGAAGCTTTCTTT
TRBJ1-2,few,TRBV7-2,NA,16,CASSLEEARLSYGYTF,TGTGCCAGCAGCCTAGAAGAGGCGCGTTTGAGCTATGGCTACACCTTC
TRBJ1-5,NA,TRBV7-8,NA,16,CASSLANNQGNQPQHF,TGTGCCAGCAGCTTAGCGAACAATCAGGGTAATCAGCCCCAGCATTTT
TRBJ2-3,NA,TRBV7-3,NA,17,CASSLGSGTYYTDTQYF,TGTGCCAGCAGCCTCGGCTCCGGGACTTACTACACAGATACGCAGTATTTT
TRBJ1-3,few,TRBV11-2,NA,15,CASSLGLISGNTIYF,TGTGCCAGCAGCTTGGGACTCATCTCTGGAAACACCATATATTTT
TRBJ2-7,NA,TRBV4-1,NA,14,CASSQVGVSYEQYF,TGCGCCAGCAGCCAAGTGGGGGTCTCCTACGAGCAGTACTTC
TRBJ2-7,few,TRBV6-1,NA,15,CASKVGTMSPYEQYF,TGTGCCAGCAAGGTCGGCACCATGTCCCCCTACGAGCAGTACTTC
TRBJ2-5,NA,TRBV20-1,TRBD2,14,CSARDPRGGETQYF,TGCAGTGCTAGAGATCCCCGGGGGGGAGAGACCCAGTACTTC
TRBJ2-1,few,TRBV5-4,NA,11,CASSLAVQQFF,TGTGCCAGCAGCTTGGCGGTACAACAGTTCTTC
TRBJ1-1,many,TRBV25-1,NA,13,CASSRGGRTEAFF,TGTGCCAGCAGCAGAGGGGGGCGGACTGAAGCTTTCTTT
TRBJ2-3,NA,TRBV3-1,NA,12,CASSLTGYTQYF,TGTGCCAGCAGTCTTACAGGGTACACGCAGTATTTT
TRBJ2-1,NA,TRBV7-3,TRBD1,16,CASRARGPATYNEQFF,TGTGCCAGCAGAGCCAGGGGGCCGGCTACCTACAATGAGCAGTTCTTC
TRBJ1-1,few,TRBV9,NA,14,CASSGEGGRSEAFF,TGTGCCAGCAGCGGAGAGGGGGGGAGGAGTGAAGCTTTCTTT
TRBJ1-2,NA,TRBV11-2,TRBD1,16,CASSLDGAGGNYGYTF,TGTGCCAGCAGCTTAGACGGAGCAGGGGGAAACTATGGCTACACCTTC
TRBJ2-1,few,TRBV7-6,TRBD2,16,CASSSLASGVISEQFF,TGTGCCAGCAGCTCCCTGGCTAGCGGGGTAATTAGTGAGCAGTTCTTC
TRBJ1-5,many,TRBV12-3/TRBV12-4,TRBD1,16,CASSFTGTGELQPQHF,TGTGCCAGCAGTTTTACCGGGACAGGGGAATTGCAGCCCCAGCATTTT
TRBJ2-3,few,TRBV12-3/TRBV12-4,NA,13,CASRAGSTDTQYF,TGTGCCAGCAGGGCAGGTAGCACAGATACGCAGTATTTT
TRBJ2-5,NA,TRBV19,NA,16,CASSIGSGTNQETQYF,TGTGCCAGTAGTATAGGGAGCGGAACTAATCAAGAGACCCAGTACTTC
TRBJ2-3,many,TRBV7-8,NA,13,CASSSAGTDTQYF,TGTGCCAGCAGCTCAGCGGGCACAGATACGCAGTATTTT
TRBJ1-5,many,TRBV7-8,NA,16,CASSFGGPKSNQPQHF,TGTGCCAGCAGCTTCGGGGGACCGAAAAGCAATCAGCCCCAGCATTTT
TRBJ1-4,many,TRBV7-2,NA,16,CASSLSGDGYNEKLFF,TGTGCCAGCAGCTTAAGCGGGGACGGGTACAATGAAAAACTGTTTTTT
TRBJ1-1,NA,TRBV12-3/TRBV12-4,NA,14,CASRGGVLGTEAFF,TGTGCCTCCCGGGGGGGAGTTTTGGGCACTGAAGCTTTCTTT
TRBJ1-2,few,TRBV14,NA,14,CASSQGTAVYGYTF,TGTGCCAGCAGCCAAGGAACGGCAGTCTATGGCTACACCTTC
TRBJ1-2,few,TRBV6-1,NA,14,CASSYLTQRGGYTF,TGTGCCAGCAGTTACCTGACTCAACGCGGCGGCTACACCTTC
TRBJ1-1,NA,TRBV25-1,TRBD1,14,CASSDDRGHTEAFF,TGTGCCAGCAGTGATGACAGGGGGCACACTGAAGCTTTCTTT
TRBJ1-1,NA,TRBV7-9,TRBD1,14,CASRARGGNTEAFF,TGTGCCAGCAGGGCCAGGGGGGGGAACACTGAAGCTTTCTTT
TRBJ1-1,few,TRBV14,NA,15,CASSQEEGRNTEAFF,TGTGCCAGCAGCCAAGAGGAGGGGCGGAACACTGAAGCTTTCTTT
TRBJ1-1,many,TRBV7-8,TRBD1,15,CASSLETGDFDRAFF,TGTGCCAGCAGCTTAGAAACAGGGGATTTTGATCGGGCTTTCTTT
TRBJ2-3,few,TRBV5-5,TRBD1,16,CASSLRQGASTDTQYF,TGTGCCAGCAGCTTGAGACAGGGGGCGTCTACAGATACGCAGTATTTT
TRBJ1-1,many,TRBV12-3/TRBV12-4,NA,14,CASSLGGRDTEAFF,TGTGCCAGCAGCTTAGGGGGGCGGGACACTGAAGCTTTCTTT
TRBJ1-1,few,TRBV7-9,NA,15,CASSSDTSLNTEAFF,TGTGCCAGCAGCTCGGACACTTCCCTGAACACTGAAGCTTTCTTT
TRBJ2-1,NA,TRBV19,TRBD2,18,CASSTGLAGGLVYNEQFF,TGTGCCAGTAGCACGGGACTAGCGGGGGGGCTTGTCTACAATGAGCAGTTCTTC
TRBJ2-3,NA,TRBV6-1,TRBD1,15,CASSVRGLSTDTQYF,TGTGCCAGCAGTGTCAGGGGGCTTAGCACAGATACGCAGTATTTT
TRBJ2-2,few,TRBV27,TRBD2,14,CASSSGLAKGELFF,TGTGCCAGCAGTTCGGGACTAGCTAAGGGGGAGCTGTTTTTT
TRBJ2-2,NA,TRBV19,NA,15,CDSSIVGQASGELFF,TGTGACAGTAGTATAGTGGGGCAGGCGTCCGGGGAGCTGTTTTTT
TRBJ2-3,few,TRBV15,NA,15,CATSRGGRPLDTQYF,TGTGCCACCAGCAGAGGGGGTAGGCCTCTGGATACGCAGTATTTT